The present T cell receptor (beta chain) was sequenced within a study of CXCR3-negative and CXCR3-positive naive CD8 T cells. Study-wide results and limits: With CXCR3 expression partially decreased after cryopreservation, most assays relied on fresh PBMCs. Naive subsets showed comparable surface CD5, and TCR interaction strength was also inferred from TRB CDR3 physicochemistry. Relative to CXCR3-negative naive cells, CXCR3-positive naive cells had more hydrophobic TRB CDR3s.

The TRB cDNA libraries were prepared by 5' RACE with UMI labels. TCRdb reanalyzed the 5' RACE reads and collapses them to one entry per CDR3 protein, without DNA. The table for this sample gives 150,000 or so distinct CDR3 sequences. Cells that were CD45RO-CCR7+CD27+CD95- constituted naive CD8+ T cells. Of note for this clonotype: Its target is unknown.

The sample taken for sequencing was naive CXCR3+ CD8+ T cells from blood. Specified subset: CD45RO-CCR7+CD27+CD95- naive CD8+ T cells expressing CXCR3 (TNR3+). This receptor was identified in a human donor in good health. Some clones in this sample may be carry-over from other donors' samples.

The chain's CDR3 is CASSLRDSPSTDTQYF. The rearrangement joins TRBV7-9 to TRBJ2-3; TCRdb calls TRBD2, which cannot be checked without DNA. CDR3 length: 16 residues. Germline V gene data show CDR1 as SEHNR and CDR2 as FQNEAQ (reference sequence).